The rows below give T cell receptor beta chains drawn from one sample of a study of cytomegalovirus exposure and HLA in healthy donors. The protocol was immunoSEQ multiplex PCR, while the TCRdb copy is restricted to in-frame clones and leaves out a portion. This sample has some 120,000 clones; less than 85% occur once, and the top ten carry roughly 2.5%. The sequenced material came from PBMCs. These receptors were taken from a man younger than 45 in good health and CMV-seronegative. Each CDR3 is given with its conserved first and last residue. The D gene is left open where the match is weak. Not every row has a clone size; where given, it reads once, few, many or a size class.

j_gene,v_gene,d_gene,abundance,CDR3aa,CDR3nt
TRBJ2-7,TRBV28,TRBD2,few,CASSDSGRTGYEQYF,TGTGCCAGCAGTGATAGCGGGAGAACTGGGTACGAGCAGTACTTC
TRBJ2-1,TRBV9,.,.,CASSVSGAPMNEQFF,TGTGCCAGCAGCGTATCGGGAGCCCCTATGAATGAGCAGTTCTTC
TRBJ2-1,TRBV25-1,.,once,CASSLHTPDNEQFF,TGTGCCAGCAGTTTACACACCCCTGACAATGAGCAGTTCTTC
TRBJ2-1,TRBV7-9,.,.,CASSLYGGPEGESEQFF,TGTGCCAGCAGCTTATACGGAGGCCCCGAGGGGGAGAGTGAGCAGTTCTTC
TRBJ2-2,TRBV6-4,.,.,CASAQTGNTGELFF,TGTGCCAGCGCACAAACAGGGAACACCGGGGAGCTGTTTTTT
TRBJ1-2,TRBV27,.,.,CASSLSSRYGYTF,TGTGCCAGCAGTTTATCAAGCCGGTATGGCTACACCTTC
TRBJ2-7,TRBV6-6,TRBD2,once,CASSPASGGLLGQYF,TGTGCCAGCAGCCCGGCCTCGGGAGGACTACTCGGGCAGTACTTC
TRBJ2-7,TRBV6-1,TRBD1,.,CATAPGQGPLYEQYF,TGTGCCACAGCACCGGGACAGGGTCCCCTCTACGAGCAGTACTTC
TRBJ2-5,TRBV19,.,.,CASSGVETQYF,TGTGCCAGTTCAGGGGTAGAGACCCAGTACTTC
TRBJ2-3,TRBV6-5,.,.,CASSVLAGDTQYF,TGTGCCAGCAGCGTACTAGCTGGGGATACGCAGTATTTT
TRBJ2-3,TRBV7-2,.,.,CASSLGVVGVTDTQYF,TGTGCCAGCAGCTTAGGTGTCGTCGGGGTCACAGATACGCAGTATTTT
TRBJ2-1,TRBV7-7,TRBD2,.,CASSLGLAGDPYEQFF,TGTGCCAGCAGCTTAGGCCTAGCGGGAGATCCCTATGAGCAGTTCTTC
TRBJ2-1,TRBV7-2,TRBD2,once,CASSLTSANEQFF,TGTGCCAGCAGCTTGACTAGCGCGAATGAGCAGTTCTTC
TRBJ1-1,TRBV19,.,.,CASSLWTDGSTEAFF,TGTGCCAGTAGTCTTTGGACAGATGGAAGCACTGAAGCTTTCTTT
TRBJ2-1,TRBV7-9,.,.,CASSSGGSVNEQFF,TGTGCCAGCAGCTCAGGGGGGAGTGTCAATGAGCAGTTCTTC
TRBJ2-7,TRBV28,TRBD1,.,CASSLFKGAAYEQYF,TGTGCCAGCAGTTTATTTAAGGGGGCTGCCTACGAGCAGTACTTC
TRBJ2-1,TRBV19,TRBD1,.,CASSSPPRDRAYNEQFF,TGTGCCAGTAGTTCGCCGCCCCGGGACAGGGCGTACAATGAGCAGTTCTTC
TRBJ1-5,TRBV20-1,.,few,CSAAGAQPQHF,TGCAGTGCCGCAGGGGCCCAGCCCCAGCATTTT
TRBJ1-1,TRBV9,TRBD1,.,CASNAQGANTEAFF,TGTGCCAGCAACGCCCAGGGGGCGAACACTGAAGCTTTCTTT
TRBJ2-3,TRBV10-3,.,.,CAITQLENTDTQYF,TGTGCCATCACCCAACTAGAAAACACAGATACGCAGTATTTT
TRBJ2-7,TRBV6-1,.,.,CASSELAGSCEQYF,TGTGCCAGCAGTGAACTGGCGGGATCCTGCGAGCAGTACTTC
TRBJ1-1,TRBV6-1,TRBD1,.,CASSAPYRGRAEAFF,TGTGCCAGCAGTGCGCCGTACAGGGGGCGAGCTGAAGCTTTCTTT
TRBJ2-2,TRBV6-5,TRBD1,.,CASSSPGQDNTGELFF,TGTGCCAGCAGTTCGCCGGGACAGGATAACACCGGGGAGCTGTTTTTT
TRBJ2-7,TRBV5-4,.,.,CASSIGYEQYF,TGTGCCAGCAGCATCGGCTACGAGCAGTACTTC
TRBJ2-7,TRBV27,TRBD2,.,CASRAGTSGTYEQYF,TGTGCCAGCAGGGCTGGGACTAGCGGGACCTACGAGCAGTACTTC
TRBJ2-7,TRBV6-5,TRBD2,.,CASNKAGTYEQYF,TGTGCCAGCAACAAAGCGGGGACCTACGAGCAGTACTTC
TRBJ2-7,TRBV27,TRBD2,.,CASSPGGGTYEQYF,TGTGCCAGCAGTCCCGGGGGGGGGACCTACGAGCAGTACTTC
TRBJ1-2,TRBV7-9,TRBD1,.,CASSFSGGNYGYTF,TGTGCCAGCAGCTTTTCAGGGGGCAACTATGGCTACACCTTC
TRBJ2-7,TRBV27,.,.,CAVREQYF,TGTGCTGTTCGCGAGCAGTACTTC
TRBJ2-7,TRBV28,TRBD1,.,CASRGTGQNYEQYF,TGTGCCAGCAGGGGAACGGGACAGAACTACGAGCAGTACTTC
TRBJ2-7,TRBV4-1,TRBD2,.,CASSHGGGRPLNEQYF,TGCGCCAGCAGCCACGGAGGCGGGAGGCCCCTAAACGAGCAGTACTTC
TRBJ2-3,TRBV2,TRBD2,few,CASTGLRGRGTDTQYF,TGTGCCAGCACTGGACTCCGGGGGAGGGGCACAGATACGCAGTATTTT
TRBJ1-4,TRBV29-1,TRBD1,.,CSVGTGFREKLFF,TGCAGCGTTGGGACAGGGTTTCGGGAAAAACTGTTTTTT
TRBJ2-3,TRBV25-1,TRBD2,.,CASSLAGILTFTDTQYF,TGTGCCAGCAGTCTAGCGGGGATACTTACGTTCACAGATACGCAGTATTTT
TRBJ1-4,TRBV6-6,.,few,CASSYGARKDEKLFF,TGTGCCAGCAGTTACGGGGCGAGAAAAGATGAAAAACTGTTTTTT
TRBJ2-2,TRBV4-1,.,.,CASSHKNTGELFF,TGCGCCAGCAGCCACAAGAACACCGGGGAGCTGTTTTTT
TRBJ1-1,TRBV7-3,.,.,CASSSQEGTEAFF,TGTGCCAGCAGCTCACAGGAGGGCACTGAAGCTTTCTTT
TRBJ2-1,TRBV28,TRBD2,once,CASRPRRLANEQFF,TGTGCCAGCAGGCCACGTCGACTAGCTAATGAGCAGTTCTTC
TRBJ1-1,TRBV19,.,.,CASSRSDRYTEAFF,TGTGCCAGTAGTAGGAGTGATCGGTACACTGAAGCTTTCTTT
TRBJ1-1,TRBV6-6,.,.,CASSYLETGNTEAFF,TGTGCCAGCAGCTACCTTGAAACAGGGAACACTGAAGCTTTCTTT
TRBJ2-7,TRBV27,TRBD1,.,CASSSRTGLEQYF,TGTGCCAGCAGTTCTAGGACAGGCCTCGAGCAGTACTTC
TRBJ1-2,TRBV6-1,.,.,CASSEIRLPNYGYTF,TGTGCCAGCAGTGAAATAAGACTCCCTAACTATGGCTACACCTTC
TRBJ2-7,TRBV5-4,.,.,CASSLASSATYEQYF,TGTGCCAGCAGCTTGGCGTCTAGCGCGACCTACGAGCAGTACTTC
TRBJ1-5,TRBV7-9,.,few,CASSLDGRSNQPQHF,TGTGCCAGCAGCTTGGACGGGAGGAGCAATCAGCCCCAGCATTTT
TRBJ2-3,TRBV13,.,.,CASSLLSGGDTQYF,TGTGCCAGCAGCTTACTAAGCGGTGGAGATACGCAGTATTTT
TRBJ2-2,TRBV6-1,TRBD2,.,CASSPTSAYTGELFF,TGTGCCAGCAGTCCTACTAGCGCCTATACCGGGGAGCTGTTTTTT
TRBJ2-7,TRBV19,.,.,CASSPTASYEQYF,TGTGCCAGTAGTCCGACAGCCTCCTACGAGCAGTACTTC
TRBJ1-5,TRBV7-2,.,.,CASSLEPNQPQHF,TGTGCCAGCAGCTTAGAGCCTAATCAGCCCCAGCATTTT
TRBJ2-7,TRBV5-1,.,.,CASSLGPSSYEQYF,TGCGCCAGCAGCTTGGGGCCTAGCTCCTACGAGCAGTACTTC
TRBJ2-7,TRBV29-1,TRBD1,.,CSVEETGEYTYEQYF,TGCAGCGTTGAAGAAACAGGGGAGTATACCTACGAGCAGTACTTC
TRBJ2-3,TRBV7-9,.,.,CASSSTGLTTDTQYF,TGTGCCAGCAGTTCCACGGGACTTACCACAGATACGCAGTATTTT
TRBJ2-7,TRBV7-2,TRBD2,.,CASSEGTSGFYEQYF,TGTGCCAGCAGCGAGGGCACTAGCGGGTTCTACGAGCAGTACTTC
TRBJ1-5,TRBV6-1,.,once,CASSDPRRSQPQHF,TGTGCCAGCAGTGACCCCCGGAGGAGTCAGCCCCAGCATTTT